These 11 T cell receptor beta chains share one sample of origin, sequenced in a study of T cell responses to AZD1222 COVID-19 vaccine. TCRdb's copy holds only in-frame clones and misses some; the assay was immunoSEQ multiplex PCR. The sample consists of 200,000 or so clones, under 95% of them appearing once. Sequenced here: peripheral blood, sampled on day 0 of MenACWY control vaccination. The receptors come from an adult in good health.

The gene calls are TRBV5-6 and TRBJ1-3; D gene unclear. The germline gives CDR1 SGHDT, CDR2 YYEEEE. The CDR3 extends over 14 amino acids. Trimming pared 2 bases from V and 8 bases from J, leaving 14 bases between. Here the CDR3 DNA reads TGTGCCAGCAGCTTTCGGGGTCCACGGGACACCATATATTTT. It yields the protein CASSFRGPRDTIYF.

The V call is TRBV18, the J call TRBJ1-5; TRBD1 is a possible D gene (6 bases). V was pared by 3 bases and J by 4 bases, with 13 bases between. The CDR3 runs 15 residues. Per germline, CDR1 KGHSH and CDR2 LQKENI. The CDR3 nucleotides are TGTGCCAGCTCACCGGCGGGGGCGAGTAATCAGCCCCAGCATTTT. It codes for CASSPAGASNQPQHF.

This clone was seen only once. The chain uses TRBV7-3 and TRBJ2-2, with TRBD1 identical over 7 bases. The CDR3 extends over 15 amino acids. Trimming at V came to 5 bases and at J to 5 bases, leaving 8 bases not matched to a gene. Looked up from germline, CDR1 is SGHTA and CDR2 is FQGTGA. In DNA, the CDR3 is TGTGCCAGCAGCCAAGTGGCCAGGGGGACCGGGGAGCTGTTTTTT. It is translated as CASSQVARGTGELFF.

As to this clone: Other DNA sequences within the sample encode an identical CDR3. The rearrangement joins TRBV28 to TRBJ2-7; the D gene is possibly TRBD2 (5 bases). Germline loops: CDR1 MDHEN, CDR2 SYDVKM. V lost 3 bases and J 0 bases, leaving 6 bases between the germline ends. This CDR3 region has 13 residues. In nucleotides, the CDR3 is TGTGCCAGCAGTTTGGAGGCCTCCTACGAGCAGTACTTC. Translated, it gives CASSLEASYEQYF. The full variable domain, rest sourced from reference TRBV28 and TRBJ2-7, is DVKVTQSSRYLVKRTGEKVFLECVQDMDHENMFWYRQDPGLGLRLIYFSYDVKMKEKGDIPEGYSVSREKKERFSLILESASTNQTSMYLCASSLEASYEQYFGPGTRLTVT.

The genes are TRBV15 and TRBJ1-2; D unclear. V was trimmed by 4 bases and J by 3 bases, leaving 6 bases between them. Looked up from germline, CDR1 is LNHNV and CDR2 is YYDKDF (reference sequence). The CDR3 totals 12 residues. CDR3 in DNA: TGTGCCACCAGCACCAGTCACTATGGCTACACCTTC. Translating gives CATSTSHYGYTF. Variable domain in full (rest from reference TRBV15 and TRBJ1-2): DAMVIQNPRYQVTQFGKPVTLSCSQTLNHNVMYWYQQKSSQAPKLLFHYYDKDFNNEADTPDNFQSRRPNTSFCFLDIRSPGLGDTAMYLCATSTSHYGYTFGSGTRLTVV.

The chain recombines TRBV6-6 with TRBJ1-1; 7 nucleotides match TRBD1. The V gene end was trimmed by 6 bases and the J gene end by 0 bases; junction bases not matched to a gene: 4. Per the germline V gene, CDR1 is MNHNY and CDR2 is SVGAGI (reference sequence). The CDR3 is made up of 14 amino acids. The CDR3 here is CASRQGTLNTEAFF. The CDR3 DNA sequence: TGTGCCAGCAGACAGGGGACTTTGAACACTGAAGCTTTCTTT.

In this sample, this clone turned up a few times. The chain couples TRBV7-2 to TRBJ1-5, with a tentative D call TRBD1 (5 bases). Germline V gene lookup returns CDR1 SGHTA and CDR2 FQGNSA. This CDR3 region has 15 residues. The V end lost 4 bases, the J end lost 1 base, and 11 bases lay between the germline ends. The CDR3 bases are TGTGCCAGCAGCTGGGACGGAACCAGCAATCAGCCCCAGCATTTT. Translating gives CASSWDGTSNQPQHF.

The chain links TRBV2 to TRBJ1-6; no clear D gene. Germline CDR1 SNHLY, CDR2 FYNNEI. The CDR3 loop spans 16 amino acids. V was cut by 6 bases and J by 0 bases, with 12 bases left in between. The CDR3: CASRQQRSSYNSPLHF. In DNA form, the CDR3 reads TGTGCCAGCAGACAACAGAGGAGCTCCTATAATTCACCCCTCCACTTT.

The table lists this clone with a few counts. V gene TRBV5-1 combines with J gene TRBJ2-7; D gene unclear. The V end was cut by 0 bases, the J end by 5 bases, with 9 bases between. This CDR3 has 13 residues. From germline, CDR1 is SGHRS and CDR2 YFSETQ. CDR3 residues: CASSLVFADEQYF. Here the CDR3 DNA reads TGCGCCAGCAGCTTGGTATTCGCCGACGAGCAGTACTTC. The full variable domain, completed using reference TRBV5-1 and TRBJ2-7, is KAGVTQTPRYLIKTRGQQVTLSCSPISGHRSVSWYQQTPGQGLQFLFEYFSETQRNKGNFPGRFSGRQFSNSRSEMNVSTLELGDSALYLCASSLVFADEQYFGPGTRLTVT.

This chain's CDR3 is CASRQANEWDTEAFF. The CDR3 DNA follows: TGTGCCAGCCGACAGGCCAATGAGTGGGACACTGAAGCTTTCTTT. This chain connects TRBV6-4 to TRBJ1-1, with a tentative D call TRBD1 (6 bases). The length of the CDR3 is 15 residues. The ends were cut back, 8 bases at V and 3 bases at J, with 19 bases in the middle. Germline CDR1 and CDR2: MRHNA and SNTAGT.

V usage is TRBV27 and J usage is TRBJ1-2; no clear D gene. Per germline, CDR1 MNHEY and CDR2 SMNVEV (reference sequence). There are 14 residues in the CDR3. V lost 5 bases to trimming and J lost 0 bases, with 10 bases between them. The CDR3 DNA reads TGTGCCAGCAGTGGAAGCGGGGCTAACTATGGCTACACCTTC. Protein product: CASSGSGANYGYTF.